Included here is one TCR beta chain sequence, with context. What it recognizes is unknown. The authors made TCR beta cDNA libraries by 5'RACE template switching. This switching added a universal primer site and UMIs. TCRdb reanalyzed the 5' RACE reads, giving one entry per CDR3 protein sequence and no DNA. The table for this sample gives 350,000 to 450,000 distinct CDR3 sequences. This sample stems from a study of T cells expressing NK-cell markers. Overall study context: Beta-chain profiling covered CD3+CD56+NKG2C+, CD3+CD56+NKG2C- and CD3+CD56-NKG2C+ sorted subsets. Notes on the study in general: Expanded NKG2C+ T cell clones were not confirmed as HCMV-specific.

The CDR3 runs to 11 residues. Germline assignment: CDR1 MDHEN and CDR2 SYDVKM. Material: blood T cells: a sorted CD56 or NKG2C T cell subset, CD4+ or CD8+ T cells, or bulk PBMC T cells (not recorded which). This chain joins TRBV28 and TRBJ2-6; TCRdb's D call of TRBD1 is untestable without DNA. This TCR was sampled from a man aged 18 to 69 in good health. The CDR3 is CASTHRGVLTF.